The sequence of this TCR beta chain was determined in a study of T cells in Graves' hyperthyroidism and ophthalmopathy. Cells are PBMCs isolated from approximately 9.2 ml of fresh blood. RNA transcripts served as the template for amplifying TCR beta CDR3 regions. First-round RT-PCR of the TCR CDR3 relied on the HTBI primer set. TCRdb passed the multiplex PCR reads through MiXCR, listing each CDR3 protein once. This sample carries 400,000 to 500,000 distinct CDR3 sequences, 13% to 15% of them seen once, and the ten largest clones take 17%. Germline lookup yields CDR1 LNHDA and CDR2 SQIVND (reference sequence). V lost 7 bases to trimming and J lost 3 bases, with 10 bases between them. CDR3 length equals 12 residues. This clonotype was detected many times.

The sequenced material came from blood. This receptor was identified in a woman aged 18-29 years with Graves' hyperthyroidism. The chain employs TRBV19 and TRBJ2-7; TRBD1 might be the D (5 bases). CDR3 coding DNA: TGTGCCAGTACAAACAGGAACTACGAGCAGTACTTC. It is translated as CASTNRNYEQYF.